This TCR beta chain appears in the sequencing data of a study of cytomegalovirus exposure and HLA in healthy donors. PCR employed 60 Vbeta and 13 Jbeta primers. How the authors handled the data: About 10 million shared chains were among approximately 87 million unique TCR beta chains counted in a later analysis. This table comes from immunoSEQ multiplex PCR, and its TCRdb copy is limited to in-frame clones, with some not included. The D gene and trimming were derived from the DNA, and the V and J assignments and clone size from that table. The sample comprises approximately 150,000 clones, 75% to 90% of which are singletons, and approximately 4% rests with the top ten. Sequencing was carried out using PBMCs. The source of this sequence is a man aged 45 to 65 in good health and CMV-seropositive.

In DNA form, the CDR3 reads TGTGCCAGCAGTTTCGACGTTGAGGGATGGAGAGCAGATACGCAGTATTTT. Protein product: CASSFDVEGWRADTQYF. The chain joins TRBV11-2 to TRBJ2-3, with D possibly being TRBD2 (5 bases). V lost 6 bases, J lost 4 bases, and 23 bases lay in between. The V gene's germline CDR1 is SGHAT and CDR2 FQNNGV. The CDR3 spans 17 residues.